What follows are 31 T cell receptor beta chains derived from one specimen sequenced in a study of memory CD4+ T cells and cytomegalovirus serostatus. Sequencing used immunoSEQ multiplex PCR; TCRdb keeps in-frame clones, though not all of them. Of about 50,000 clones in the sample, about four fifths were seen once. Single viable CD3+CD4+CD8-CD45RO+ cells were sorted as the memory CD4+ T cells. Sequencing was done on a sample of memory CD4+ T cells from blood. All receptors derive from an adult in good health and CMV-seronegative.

This CDR3 reads CAWSGIMSGNSPLHF. The DNA of the CDR3 is TGTGCCTGGAGTGGGATAATGTCGGGGAATTCACCCCTCCACTTT. The chain carries TRBV30 and TRBJ1-6; D is undetermined. This CDR3 contains 15 residues. Germline V lookup: CDR1 GTSNPN, CDR2 SVGIG (reference sequence). Between the trimmed V and J ends, which lost 1 base and 7 bases, there was a span of 14 bases.

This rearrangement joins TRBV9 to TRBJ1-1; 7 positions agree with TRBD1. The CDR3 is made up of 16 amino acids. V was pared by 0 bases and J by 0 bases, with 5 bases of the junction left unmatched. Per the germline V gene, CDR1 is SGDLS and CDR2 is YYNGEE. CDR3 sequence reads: CASSVGLTGLNTEAFF. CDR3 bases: TGTGCCAGCAGCGTAGGATTGACAGGGCTGAACACTGAAGCTTTCTTT.

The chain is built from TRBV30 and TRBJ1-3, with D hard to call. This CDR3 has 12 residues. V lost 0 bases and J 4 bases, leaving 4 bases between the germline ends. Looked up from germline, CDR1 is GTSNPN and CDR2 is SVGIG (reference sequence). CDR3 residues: CAWSVGGNTIYF. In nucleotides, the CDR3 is TGTGCCTGGAGTGTGGGCGGAAACACCATATATTTT.

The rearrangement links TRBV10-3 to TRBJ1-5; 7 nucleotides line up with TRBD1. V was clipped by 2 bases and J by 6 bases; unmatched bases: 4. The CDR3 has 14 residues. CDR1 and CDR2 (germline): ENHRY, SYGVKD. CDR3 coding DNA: TGTGCCATCAGTGAGGGCCAGGGGGGTCAGCCCCAGCATTTT. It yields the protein CAISEGQGGQPQHF.

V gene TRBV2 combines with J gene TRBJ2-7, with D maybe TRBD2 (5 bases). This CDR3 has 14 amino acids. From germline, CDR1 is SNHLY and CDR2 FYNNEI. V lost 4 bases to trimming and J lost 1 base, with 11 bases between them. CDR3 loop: CASSAGIGSYEQYF. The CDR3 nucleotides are TGTGCCAGCAGTGCCGGGATTGGGTCCTACGAGCAGTACTTC.

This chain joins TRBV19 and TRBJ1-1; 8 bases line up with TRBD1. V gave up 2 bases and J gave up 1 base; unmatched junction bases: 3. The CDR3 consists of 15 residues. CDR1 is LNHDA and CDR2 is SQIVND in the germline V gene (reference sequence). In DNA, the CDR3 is TGTGCCAGTAGTATATTCGGACAGGGGAACACTGAAGCTTTCTTT. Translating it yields CASSIFGQGNTEAFF.

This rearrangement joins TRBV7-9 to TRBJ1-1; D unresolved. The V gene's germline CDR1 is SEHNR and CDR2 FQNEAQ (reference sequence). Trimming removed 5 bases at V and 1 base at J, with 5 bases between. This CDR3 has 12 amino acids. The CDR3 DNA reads TGTGCCAGCAGCCCCGCGAACACTGAAGCTTTCTTT. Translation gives CASSPANTEAFF.

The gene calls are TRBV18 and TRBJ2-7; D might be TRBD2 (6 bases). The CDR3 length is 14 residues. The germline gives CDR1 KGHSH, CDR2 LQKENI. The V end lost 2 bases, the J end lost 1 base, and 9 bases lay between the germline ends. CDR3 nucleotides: TGTGCCAGCTCACCAGGGGGGTATTCCTACGAGCAGTACTTC. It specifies CASSPGGYSYEQYF.

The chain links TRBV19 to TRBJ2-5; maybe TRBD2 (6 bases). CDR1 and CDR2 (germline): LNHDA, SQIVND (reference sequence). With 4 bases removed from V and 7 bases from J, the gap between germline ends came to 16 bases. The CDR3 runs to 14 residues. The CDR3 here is CASSSGMRGGTQYF. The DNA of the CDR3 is TGTGCCAGTAGTAGCGGGATGAGAGGAGGGACCCAGTACTTC. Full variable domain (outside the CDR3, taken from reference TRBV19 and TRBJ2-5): DGGITQSPKYLFRKEGQNVTLSCEQNLNHDAMYWYRQDPGQGLRLIYYSQIVNDFQKGDIAEGYSVSREKKESFPLTVTSAQKNPTAFYLCASSSGMRGGTQYFGPGTRLLVL.

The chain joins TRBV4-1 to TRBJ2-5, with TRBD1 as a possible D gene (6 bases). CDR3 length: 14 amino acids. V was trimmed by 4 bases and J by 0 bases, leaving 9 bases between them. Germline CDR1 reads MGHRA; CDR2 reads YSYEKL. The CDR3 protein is CASSLRTDQETQYF. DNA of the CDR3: TGCGCCAGCAGCCTTAGGACAGACCAAGAGACCCAGTACTTC.

The DNA for the CDR3 is TGTGCCAGCAGCTTCGGACAGGCCAGGGCTGGGGCCAACGTCCTGACTTTC. Its translation is CASSFGQARAGANVLTF. The chain joins TRBV7-9 to TRBJ2-6; 7 bases are shared with TRBD1. Germline V lookup: CDR1 SEHNR, CDR2 FQNEAQ (reference sequence). The CDR3 runs 17 residues. The V gene end was trimmed by 3 bases and the J gene end by 2 bases; junction bases not matched to a gene: 7.

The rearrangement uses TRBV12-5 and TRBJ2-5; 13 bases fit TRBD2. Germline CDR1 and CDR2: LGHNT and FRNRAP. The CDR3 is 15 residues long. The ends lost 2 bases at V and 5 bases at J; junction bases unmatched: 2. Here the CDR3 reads CASGLWTSGGETQYF. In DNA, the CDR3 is TGTGCTAGTGGTTTGTGGACTAGCGGGGGTGAGACCCAGTACTTC. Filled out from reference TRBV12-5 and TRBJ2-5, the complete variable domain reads DARVTQTPRHKVTEMGQEVTMRCQPILGHNTVFWYRQTMMQGLELLAYFRNRAPLDDSGMPKDRFSAEMPDATLATLKIQPSEPRDSAVYFCASGLWTSGGETQYFGPGTRLLVL.

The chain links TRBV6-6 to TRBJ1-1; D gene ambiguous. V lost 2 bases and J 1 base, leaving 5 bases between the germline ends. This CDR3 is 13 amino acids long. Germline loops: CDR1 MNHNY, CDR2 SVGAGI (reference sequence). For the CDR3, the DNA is TGTGCCAGCAGTTACGCAAAGAACACTGAAGCTTTCTTT. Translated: CASSYAKNTEAFF.

The CDR3 DNA reads TGTGCCAGCAGCCCTCGGGGGCCCGTCACAGATACGCAGTATTTT. Encoded protein: CASSPRGPVTDTQYF. This chain links TRBV6-6 with TRBJ2-3; D is perhaps TRBD1 or TRBD2 (6 bases each). V lost 6 bases and J 2 bases, leaving 15 bases between the germline ends. The CDR3 runs 15 residues. CDR1 and CDR2 from the germline V gene are MNHNY and SVGAGI (reference sequence).

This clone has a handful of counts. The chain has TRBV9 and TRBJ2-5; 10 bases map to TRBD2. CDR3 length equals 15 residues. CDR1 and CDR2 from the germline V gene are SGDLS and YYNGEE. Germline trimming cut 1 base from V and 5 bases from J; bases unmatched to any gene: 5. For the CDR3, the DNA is TGTGCCAGCAGCGTAAGCGGGGGGGCGTGGGAGACCCAGTACTTC. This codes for CASSVSGGAWETQYF.

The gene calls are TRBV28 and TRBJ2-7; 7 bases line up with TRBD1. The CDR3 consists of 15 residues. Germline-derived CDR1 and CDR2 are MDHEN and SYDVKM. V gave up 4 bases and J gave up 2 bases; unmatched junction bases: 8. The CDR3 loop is CASSSTRGNPYEQYF. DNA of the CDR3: TGTGCCAGCAGTTCCACCAGGGGGAATCCCTACGAGCAGTACTTC.

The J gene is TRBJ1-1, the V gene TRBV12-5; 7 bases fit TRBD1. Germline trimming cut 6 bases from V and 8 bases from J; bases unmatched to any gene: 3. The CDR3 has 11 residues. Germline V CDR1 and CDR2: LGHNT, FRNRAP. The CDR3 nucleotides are TGTGCTAGTGGCCGGGGACAGGAAGCTTTCTTT. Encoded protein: CASGRGQEAFF.

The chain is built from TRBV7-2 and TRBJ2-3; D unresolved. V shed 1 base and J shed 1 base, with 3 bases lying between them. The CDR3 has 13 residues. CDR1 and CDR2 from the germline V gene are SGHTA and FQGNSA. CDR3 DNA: TGTGCCAGCAGCTTAGGGGGCACAGATACGCAGTATTTT. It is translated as CASSLGGTDTQYF.

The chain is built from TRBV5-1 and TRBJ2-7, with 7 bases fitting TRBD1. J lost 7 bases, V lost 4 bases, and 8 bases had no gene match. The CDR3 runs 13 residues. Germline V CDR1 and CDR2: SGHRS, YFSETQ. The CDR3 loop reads CASSNTGAGEQYF. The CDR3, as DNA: TGCGCCAGCAGCAACACAGGGGCCGGGGAGCAGTACTTC.

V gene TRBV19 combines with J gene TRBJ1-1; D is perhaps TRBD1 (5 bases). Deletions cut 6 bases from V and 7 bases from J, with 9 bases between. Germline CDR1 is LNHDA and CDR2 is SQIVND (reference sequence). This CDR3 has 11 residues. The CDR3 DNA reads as TGTGCCAGTAGACTGACAGATGAAGCTTTCTTT. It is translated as CASRLTDEAFF.

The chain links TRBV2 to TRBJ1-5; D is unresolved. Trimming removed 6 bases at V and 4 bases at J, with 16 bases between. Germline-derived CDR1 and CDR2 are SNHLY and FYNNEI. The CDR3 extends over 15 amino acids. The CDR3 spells CASRATPLSNQPQHF. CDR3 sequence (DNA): TGTGCCAGCAGGGCGACACCCCTCTCTAATCAGCCCCAGCATTTT.

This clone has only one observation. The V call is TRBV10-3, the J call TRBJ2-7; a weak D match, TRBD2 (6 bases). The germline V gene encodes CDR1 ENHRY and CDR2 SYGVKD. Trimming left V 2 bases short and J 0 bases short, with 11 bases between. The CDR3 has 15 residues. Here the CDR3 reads CAISEEEGPSYEQYF. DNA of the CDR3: TGTGCCATCAGTGAGGAGGAGGGTCCCTCCTACGAGCAGTACTTC.

Here the CDR3 reads CASSRLAGGQNTGELFF. The DNA of the CDR3 is TGTGCCAGCAGCCGACTAGCGGGGGGCCAGAACACCGGGGAGCTGTTTTTT. The chain is built from TRBV2 and TRBJ2-2; 13 bases match TRBD2. Germline CDR1 is SNHLY and CDR2 is FYNNEI. Trimming removed 6 bases from V and 1 base from J; junction bases left unmatched: 5. This CDR3 is 17 amino acids long.

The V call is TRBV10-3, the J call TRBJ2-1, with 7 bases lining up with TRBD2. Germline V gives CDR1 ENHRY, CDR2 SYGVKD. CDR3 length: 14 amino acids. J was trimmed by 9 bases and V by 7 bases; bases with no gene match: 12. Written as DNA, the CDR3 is TGTGCCATCAATTCACCCGCGACTAGCCTTGAGCAGTTCTTC. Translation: CAINSPATSLEQFF.

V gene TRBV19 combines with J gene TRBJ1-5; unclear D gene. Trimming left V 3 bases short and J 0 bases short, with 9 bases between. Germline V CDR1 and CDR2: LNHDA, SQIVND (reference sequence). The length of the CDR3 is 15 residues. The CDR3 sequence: CASSIMVNSNQPQHF. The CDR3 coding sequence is TGTGCCAGTAGTATTATGGTGAATAGCAATCAGCCCCAGCATTTT. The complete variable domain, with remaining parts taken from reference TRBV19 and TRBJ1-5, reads DGGITQSPKYLFRKEGQNVTLSCEQNLNHDAMYWYRQDPGQGLRLIYYSQIVNDFQKGDIAEGYSVSREKKESFPLTVTSAQKNPTAFYLCASSIMVNSNQPQHFGDGTRLSIL.

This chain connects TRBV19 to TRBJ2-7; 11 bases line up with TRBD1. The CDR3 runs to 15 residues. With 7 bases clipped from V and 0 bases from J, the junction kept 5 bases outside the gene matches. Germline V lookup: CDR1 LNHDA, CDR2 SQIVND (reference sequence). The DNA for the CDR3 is TGTGCCAGTACCGCCGGGACAGGGGGCTCCTACGAGCAGTACTTC. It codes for CASTAGTGGSYEQYF.

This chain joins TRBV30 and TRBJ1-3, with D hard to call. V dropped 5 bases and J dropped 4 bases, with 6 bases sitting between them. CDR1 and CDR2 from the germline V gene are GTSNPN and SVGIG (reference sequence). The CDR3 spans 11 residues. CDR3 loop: CAWELGNTIYF. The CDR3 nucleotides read TGTGCCTGGGAGTTAGGAAACACCATATATTTT.

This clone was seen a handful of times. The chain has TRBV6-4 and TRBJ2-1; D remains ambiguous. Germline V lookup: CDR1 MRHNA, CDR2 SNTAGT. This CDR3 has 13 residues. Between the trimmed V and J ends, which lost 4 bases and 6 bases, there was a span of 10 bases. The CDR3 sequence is CASSGRVGNEQFF. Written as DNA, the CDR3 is TGTGCCAGCAGTGGCCGCGTTGGCAATGAGCAGTTCTTC.

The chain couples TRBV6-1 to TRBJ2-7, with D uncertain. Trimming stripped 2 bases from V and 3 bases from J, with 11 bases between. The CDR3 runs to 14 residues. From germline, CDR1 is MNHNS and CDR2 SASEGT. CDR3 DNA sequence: TGTGCCAGCAGTGAAAGGAGAGTAGTCTACGAGCAGTACTTC. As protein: CASSERRVVYEQYF.

The CDR3 DNA follows: TGCGCCAGCAGTCAAATCCACAGGAGCTCCTACGAGCAGTACTTC. Residues: CASSQIHRSSYEQYF. This sequence joins TRBV23-1 and TRBJ2-7; D is possibly TRBD1 (5 bases). TRBV23-1 is an ORF for which the function is uncertain. This CDR3 contains 15 residues. V lost 2 bases and J 0 bases, leaving 11 bases between the germline ends.

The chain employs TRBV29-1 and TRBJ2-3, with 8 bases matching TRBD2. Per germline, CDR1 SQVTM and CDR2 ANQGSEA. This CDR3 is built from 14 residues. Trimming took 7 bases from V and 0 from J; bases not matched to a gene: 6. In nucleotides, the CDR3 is TGCAGCGCCGGGGGGGCCGGGAGCACAGATACGCAGTATTTT. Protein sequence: CSAGGAGSTDTQYF.